The 9 T cell receptor beta chains listed next were all sequenced from one sample in a study of PD-1 blockade in classical Hodgkin lymphoma. Measured with immunoSEQ multiplex PCR; TCRdb has only the in-frame clones, and not every one. Among 90,000 to 120,000 clones listed, approximately 90% were seen once. In every patient, relapse followed autologous stem cell transplantation, while exposure to brentuximab vedotin differed. The sequences come from peripheral blood mononuclear cells (PBMCs), collected before the second cycle of nivolumab. Receptor source: a human donor with classical Hodgkin lymphoma.

J is TRBJ2-2 and V is TRBV7-9; no firm D call. Germline loops: CDR1 SEHNR, CDR2 FQNEAQ (reference sequence). This CDR3 is built from 14 residues. V lost 5 bases and J 0 bases, leaving 7 bases between the germline ends. CDR3 nucleotides: TGTGCCAGCAGCCGAAGCGCGAACACCGGGGAGCTGTTTTTT. Translating gives CASSRSANTGELFF.

The J gene is TRBJ1-1, the V gene TRBV28, with 9 positions matching TRBD1. The CDR3 has 15 residues. The J segment lost 1 base and the V segment lost 3 bases, leaving 3 bases of the junction unmatched. CDR1 MDHEN and CDR2 SYDVKM come from the germline V gene. The CDR3 region is CASSLIQGANTEAFF. As DNA, the CDR3 is TGTGCCAGCAGTTTGATACAGGGGGCGAACACTGAAGCTTTCTTT.

This rearrangement joins TRBV28 to TRBJ2-3; unclear D gene. Germline CDR1 MDHEN, CDR2 SYDVKM. The V and J ends lost 4 bases and 4 bases respectively, with 15 bases between them. The CDR3 has 15 amino acids. CDR3 amino acids: CASSSGRPDPDTQYF. The CDR3 DNA sequence: TGTGCCAGCAGTTCAGGAAGACCAGATCCAGATACGCAGTATTTT.

The genes are TRBV5-1 and TRBJ2-5, with D uncertain. Looked up from germline, CDR1 is SGHRS and CDR2 is YFSETQ. V was trimmed by 5 bases and J by 1 base, leaving 6 bases between them. This CDR3 spans 12 amino acids. CDR3 nucleotides: TGCGCCAGCAGTCGGGCCCAAGAGACCCAGTACTTC. It encodes CASSRAQETQYF.

The chain combines TRBV6-1 with TRBJ1-2, with 9 bases aligning to TRBD1. With V trimmed by 5 bases and J by 8 bases, 9 bases remained unmatched. The germline V gene encodes CDR1 MNHNS and CDR2 SASEGT. The CDR3 runs to 14 residues. The CDR3 region is CASSPGQGGRGYTF. The CDR3 DNA follows: TGTGCCAGCAGTCCGGGACAGGGCGGCCGAGGCTACACCTTC.

The chain recombines TRBV28 with TRBJ1-2, with 7 bases lining up with TRBD1. Germline assignment: CDR1 MDHEN and CDR2 SYDVKM. The trim removed 6 bases at V and 7 bases at J, leaving 8 bases unmatched. The CDR3 covers 13 residues. The CDR3 spells CASRTDRVGGYTF. In nucleotides, the CDR3 is TGTGCCAGCAGGACAGACAGGGTCGGTGGCTACACCTTC.

This clone was recorded once. The chain carries TRBV27 and TRBJ2-2; D unresolved. Germline V lookup: CDR1 MNHEY, CDR2 SMNVEV (reference sequence). Trimming removed 8 bases from V and 4 bases from J, with 14 bases in between. The CDR3 extends over 14 amino acids. CDR3 nucleotide sequence: TGTGCCAGCTCGATAAATGGGGTCACCGGGGAGCTGTTTTTT. Its translation is CASSINGVTGELFF.

The chain links TRBV10-1 to TRBJ2-7; unclear D gene. The CDR3 extends over 13 amino acids. Trimming removed 6 bases at V and 5 bases at J, with 14 bases between. Germline CDR1 is WNHNN and CDR2 is SYGVQD (reference sequence). CDR3 DNA: TGCGCCAGCAGCGTTGACTGGCTGGACGAGCAGTACTTC. This encodes CASSVDWLDEQYF.

This rearrangement joins TRBV4-2 to TRBJ2-2; no clear D. Trimming removed 0 bases from V and 3 bases from J, with 5 bases in between. Germline V gene data show CDR1 as LGHNA and CDR2 as YNFKEQ. There are 14 residues in the CDR3. The CDR3 here is CASSQDRDTGELFF. CDR3 sequence (DNA): TGTGCCAGCAGCCAAGATCGGGACACCGGGGAGCTGTTTTTT.